These T cell receptor beta chains were read from a single sample in a study of T cell changes during pregnancy in multiple sclerosis. Generated by immunoSEQ multiplex PCR, the TCRdb table keeps only in-frame clones and is missing some. The sample carries about 41,000 clones, more than 90% recorded once. The material was CD8+ T cells from peripheral blood mononuclear cells, obtained in the third trimester of pregnancy. These receptors came from a female donor with multiple sclerosis, enrolled in a pregnancy study. Both conserved end residues are part of each CDR3. D genes are given only for firm matches. Some rows mark clone size as missing; the rest say once, few, many or name a class of expanded clone.

V: TRBV7-2
D: TRBD1
J: TRBJ2-3
length: 16
size: -
CDR3: CASSLAETGGTDTQYF

V: TRBV18
D: TRBD2
J: TRBJ2-3
length: 17
size: -
CDR3: CASSPDLAGVLTDTQYF

V: TRBV2
D: -
J: TRBJ2-7
length: 13
size: once
CDR3: CASRDSNSYEQYF

V: TRBV7-8
D: TRBD1
J: TRBJ1-1
length: 14
size: once
CDR3: CASSTDRVNTEAFF

V: TRBV18
D: TRBD2
J: TRBJ2-1
length: 17
size: -
CDR3: CASSPPGGSPSYNEQFF

V: TRBV18
D: TRBD2
J: TRBJ2-7
length: 16
size: -
CDR3: CASSHGLAGLSYEQYF

V: TRBV11-2
D: -
J: TRBJ2-7
length: 14
size: -
CDR3: CASSSTSLSYEQYF

V: TRBV11-3
D: -
J: TRBJ2-7
length: 13
size: -
CDR3: CASSHGQTYEQYF

V: TRBV29-1
D: -
J: TRBJ1-2
length: 15
size: -
CDR3: CSVEESMSRGYGYTF

V: TRBV12-5
D: -
J: TRBJ2-2
length: 13
size: -
CDR3: CASGFLSTGELFF

V: TRBV30
D: -
J: TRBJ2-3
length: 15
size: -
CDR3: CAWTPEGGRTDTQYF

V: TRBV7-9
D: -
J: TRBJ2-1
length: 16
size: -
CDR3: CASSSKTPISYNEQFF

V: TRBV27
D: TRBD1
J: TRBJ1-3
length: 15
size: -
CDR3: CASSMDRSSGNTIYF

V: TRBV5-5
D: TRBD1
J: TRBJ2-1
length: 12
size: -
CDR3: CASTKQGNEQFF

V: TRBV7-9
D: TRBD1
J: TRBJ1-2
length: 15
size: -
CDR3: CASSLVEGADYGYTF

V: TRBV6-5
D: -
J: TRBJ1-1
length: 12
size: -
CDR3: CASSSGVGEAFF

V: TRBV6-1
D: -
J: TRBJ2-2
length: 15
size: -
CDR3: CASRYRDFTTGELFF

V: TRBV6-1
D: TRBD1
J: TRBJ1-2
length: 10
size: -
CDR3: CASGTGGYTF

V: TRBV28
D: -
J: TRBJ1-2
length: 13
size: once
CDR3: CASRDTPSDGYTF

V: TRBV9
D: -
J: TRBJ2-1
length: 13
size: -
CDR3: CASSVEGGNEQFF

V: TRBV12-5
D: -
J: TRBJ1-1
length: 13
size: -
CDR3: CASALLVNTEAFF

V: TRBV6-1
D: -
J: TRBJ1-1
length: 14
size: -
CDR3: CASSGDLMGTEAFF

V: TRBV5-6
D: -
J: TRBJ2-1
length: 17
size: -
CDR3: CASSWTTSLSRYNEQFF

V: TRBV6-5
D: -
J: TRBJ1-1
length: 13
size: once
CDR3: CASSSGGEPKAFF

V: TRBV5-1
D: -
J: TRBJ2-1
length: 13
size: -
CDR3: CASSSGTYNEQFF

V: TRBV2
D: TRBD2
J: TRBJ2-2
length: 17
size: few
CDR3: CASSEGLAGGPSGELFF

V: TRBV27
D: -
J: TRBJ2-1
length: 14
size: -
CDR3: CASSLRGSYNEQFF